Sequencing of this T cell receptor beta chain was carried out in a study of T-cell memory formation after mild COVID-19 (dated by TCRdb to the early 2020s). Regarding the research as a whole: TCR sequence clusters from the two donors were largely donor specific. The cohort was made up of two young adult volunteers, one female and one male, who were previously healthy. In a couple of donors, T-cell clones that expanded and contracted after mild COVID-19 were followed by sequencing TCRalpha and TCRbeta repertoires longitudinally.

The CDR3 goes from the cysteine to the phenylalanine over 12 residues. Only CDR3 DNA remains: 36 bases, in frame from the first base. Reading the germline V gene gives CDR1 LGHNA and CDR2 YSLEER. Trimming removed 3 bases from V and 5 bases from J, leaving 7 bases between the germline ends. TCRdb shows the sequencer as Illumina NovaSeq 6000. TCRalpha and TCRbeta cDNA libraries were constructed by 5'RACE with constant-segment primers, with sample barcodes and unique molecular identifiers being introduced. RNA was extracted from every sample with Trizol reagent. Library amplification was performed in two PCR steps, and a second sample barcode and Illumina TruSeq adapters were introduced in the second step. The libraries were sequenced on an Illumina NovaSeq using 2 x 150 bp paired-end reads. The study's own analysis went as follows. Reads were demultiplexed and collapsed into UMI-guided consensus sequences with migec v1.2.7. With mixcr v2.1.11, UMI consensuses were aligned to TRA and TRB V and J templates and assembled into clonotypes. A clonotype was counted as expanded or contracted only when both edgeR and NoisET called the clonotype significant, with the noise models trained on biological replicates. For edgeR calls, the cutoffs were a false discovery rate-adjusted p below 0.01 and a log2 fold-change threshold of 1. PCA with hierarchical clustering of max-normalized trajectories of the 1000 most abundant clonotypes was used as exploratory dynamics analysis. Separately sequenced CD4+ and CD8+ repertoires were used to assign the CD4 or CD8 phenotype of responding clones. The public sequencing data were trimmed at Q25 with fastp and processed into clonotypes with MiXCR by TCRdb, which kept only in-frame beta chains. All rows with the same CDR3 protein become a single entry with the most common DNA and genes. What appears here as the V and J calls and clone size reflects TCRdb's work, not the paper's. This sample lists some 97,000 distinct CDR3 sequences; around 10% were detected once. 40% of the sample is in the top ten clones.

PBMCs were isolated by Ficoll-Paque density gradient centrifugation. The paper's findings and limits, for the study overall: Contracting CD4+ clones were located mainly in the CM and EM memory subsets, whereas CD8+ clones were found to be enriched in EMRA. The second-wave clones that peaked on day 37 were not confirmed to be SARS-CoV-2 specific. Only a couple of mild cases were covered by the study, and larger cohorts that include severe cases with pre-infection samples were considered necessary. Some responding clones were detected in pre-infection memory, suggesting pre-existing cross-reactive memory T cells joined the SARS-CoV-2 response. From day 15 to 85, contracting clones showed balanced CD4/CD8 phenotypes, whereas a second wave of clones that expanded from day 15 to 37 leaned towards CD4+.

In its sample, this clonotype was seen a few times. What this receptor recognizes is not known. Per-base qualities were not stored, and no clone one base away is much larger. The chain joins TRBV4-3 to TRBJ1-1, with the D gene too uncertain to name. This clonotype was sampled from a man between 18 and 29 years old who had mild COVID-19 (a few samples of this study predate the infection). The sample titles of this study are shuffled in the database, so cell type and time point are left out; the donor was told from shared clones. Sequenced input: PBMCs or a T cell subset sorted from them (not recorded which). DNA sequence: TGCGCCAGCAGCCATGGAAAGACTGAAGCTTTCTTT. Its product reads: CASSHGKTEAFF.